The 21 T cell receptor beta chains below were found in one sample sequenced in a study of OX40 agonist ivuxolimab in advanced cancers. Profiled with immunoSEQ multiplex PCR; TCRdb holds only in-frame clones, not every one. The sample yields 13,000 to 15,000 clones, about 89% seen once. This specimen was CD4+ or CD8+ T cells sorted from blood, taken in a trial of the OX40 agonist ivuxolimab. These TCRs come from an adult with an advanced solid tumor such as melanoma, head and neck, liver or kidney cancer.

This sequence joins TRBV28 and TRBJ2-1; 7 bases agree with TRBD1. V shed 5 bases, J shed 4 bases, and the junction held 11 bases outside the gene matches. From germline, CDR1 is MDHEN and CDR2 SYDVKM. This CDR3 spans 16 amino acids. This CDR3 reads CASSSDPLQGYNEQFF. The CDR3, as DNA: TGTGCCAGCAGTAGTGACCCTCTACAGGGGTACAATGAGCAGTTCTTC.

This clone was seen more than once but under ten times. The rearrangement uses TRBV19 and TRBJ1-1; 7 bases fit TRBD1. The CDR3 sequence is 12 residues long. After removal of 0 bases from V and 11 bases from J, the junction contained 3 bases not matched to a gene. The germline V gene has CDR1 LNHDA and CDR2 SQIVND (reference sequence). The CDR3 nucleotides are TGTGCCAGTAGTATAGAACAGGGGAACGCTTTCTTT. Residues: CASSIEQGNAFF.

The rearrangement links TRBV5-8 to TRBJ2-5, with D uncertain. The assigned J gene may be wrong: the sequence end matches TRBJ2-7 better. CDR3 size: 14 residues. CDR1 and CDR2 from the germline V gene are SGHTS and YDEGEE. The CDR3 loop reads CASSLSSESYEQYF. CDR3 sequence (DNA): TGTGCCAGCAGCTTGAGTTCGGAGTCCTACGAGCAGTACTTC.

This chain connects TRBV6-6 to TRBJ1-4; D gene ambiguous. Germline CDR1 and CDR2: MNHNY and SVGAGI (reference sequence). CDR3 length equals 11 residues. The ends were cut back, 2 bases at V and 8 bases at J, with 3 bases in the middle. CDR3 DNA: TGTGCCAGCAGTTACGGGGAAAAACTGTTTTTT. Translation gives CASSYGEKLFF.

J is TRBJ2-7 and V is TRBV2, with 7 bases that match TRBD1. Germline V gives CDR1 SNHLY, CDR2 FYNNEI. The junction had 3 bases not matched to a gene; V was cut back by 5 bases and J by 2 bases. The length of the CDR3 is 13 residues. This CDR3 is CASSPDRAYEQYF. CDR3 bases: TGTGCCAGCAGTCCTGACAGGGCCTACGAGCAGTACTTC.

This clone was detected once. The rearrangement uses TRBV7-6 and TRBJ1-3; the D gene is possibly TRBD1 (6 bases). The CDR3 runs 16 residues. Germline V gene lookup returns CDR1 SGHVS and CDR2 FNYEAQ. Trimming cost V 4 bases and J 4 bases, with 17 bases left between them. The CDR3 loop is CASSYSGSGAGNTIYF. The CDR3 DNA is TGTGCCAGCAGCTATAGTGGTTCAGGGGCCGGAAACACCATATATTTT.

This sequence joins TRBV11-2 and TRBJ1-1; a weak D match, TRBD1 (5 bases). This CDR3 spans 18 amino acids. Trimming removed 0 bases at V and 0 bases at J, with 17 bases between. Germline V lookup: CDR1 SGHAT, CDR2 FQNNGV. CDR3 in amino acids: CASSLDLFDRLMNTEAFF. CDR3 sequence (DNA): TGTGCCAGCAGCTTAGATTTATTTGACAGACTAATGAACACTGAAGCTTTCTTT.

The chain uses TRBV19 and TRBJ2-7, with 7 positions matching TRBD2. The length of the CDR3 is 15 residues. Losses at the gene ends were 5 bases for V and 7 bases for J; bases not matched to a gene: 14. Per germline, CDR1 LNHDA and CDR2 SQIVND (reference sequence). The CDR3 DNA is TGTGCCAGTAGTTTTTCCAGCGGGGCCATGGGGGAGCAGTACTTC. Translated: CASSFSSGAMGEQYF. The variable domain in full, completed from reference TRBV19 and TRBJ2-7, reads DGGITQSPKYLFRKEGQNVTLSCEQNLNHDAMYWYRQDPGQGLRLIYYSQIVNDFQKGDIAEGYSVSREKKESFPLTVTSAQKNPTAFYLCASSFSSGAMGEQYFGPGTRLTVT.

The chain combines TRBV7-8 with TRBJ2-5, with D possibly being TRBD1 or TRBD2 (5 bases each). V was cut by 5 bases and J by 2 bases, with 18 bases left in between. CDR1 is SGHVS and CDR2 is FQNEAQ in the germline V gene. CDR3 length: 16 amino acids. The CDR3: CASSKTTIQGQETQYF. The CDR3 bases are TGTGCCAGCAGCAAGACTACCATTCAGGGACAAGAGACCCAGTACTTC.

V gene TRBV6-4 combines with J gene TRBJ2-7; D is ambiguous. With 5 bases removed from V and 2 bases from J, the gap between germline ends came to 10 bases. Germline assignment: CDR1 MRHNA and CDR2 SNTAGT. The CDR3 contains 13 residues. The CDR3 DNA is TGTGCCAGCAGTTATGTGGGAACCTACGAGCAGTACTTC. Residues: CASSYVGTYEQYF.

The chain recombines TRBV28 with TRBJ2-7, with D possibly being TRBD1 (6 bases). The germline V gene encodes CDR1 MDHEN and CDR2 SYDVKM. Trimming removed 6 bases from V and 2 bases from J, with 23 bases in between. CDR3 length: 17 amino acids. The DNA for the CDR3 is TGTGCCAGCAGCCAAACTTCAGGGGCTTCTTACACCTACGAGCAGTACTTC. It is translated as CASSQTSGASYTYEQYF.

The CDR3 nucleotides are TGTGCCAGCAGCAATAGCGGGAGGGGCATAGAGACCCAGTACTTC. As protein: CASSNSGRGIETQYF. This chain links TRBV27 with TRBJ2-5, with 11 bases identical to TRBD2. The trim removed 6 bases at V and 4 bases at J, leaving 7 bases unmatched. The CDR3 covers 15 residues. The V gene's germline CDR1 is MNHEY and CDR2 SMNVEV (reference sequence).

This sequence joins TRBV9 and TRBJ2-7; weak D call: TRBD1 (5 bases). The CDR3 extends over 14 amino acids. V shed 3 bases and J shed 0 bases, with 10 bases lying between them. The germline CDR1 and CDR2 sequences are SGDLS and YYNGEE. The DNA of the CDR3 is TGTGCCAGCAGCGCCGACAGTAGCTCCTACGAGCAGTACTTC. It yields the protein CASSADSSSYEQYF. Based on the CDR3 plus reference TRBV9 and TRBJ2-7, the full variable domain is DSGVTQTPKHLITATGQRVTLRCSPRSGDLSVYWYQQSLDQGLQFLIQYYNGEERAKGNILERFSAQQFPDLHSELNLSSLELGDSALYFCASSADSSSYEQYFGPGTRLTVT.

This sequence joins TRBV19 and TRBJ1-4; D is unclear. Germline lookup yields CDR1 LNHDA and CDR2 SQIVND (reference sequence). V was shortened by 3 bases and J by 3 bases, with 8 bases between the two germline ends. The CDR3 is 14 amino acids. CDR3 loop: CASSMEKANEKLFF. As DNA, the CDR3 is TGTGCCAGTAGTATGGAGAAGGCTAATGAAAAACTGTTTTTT.

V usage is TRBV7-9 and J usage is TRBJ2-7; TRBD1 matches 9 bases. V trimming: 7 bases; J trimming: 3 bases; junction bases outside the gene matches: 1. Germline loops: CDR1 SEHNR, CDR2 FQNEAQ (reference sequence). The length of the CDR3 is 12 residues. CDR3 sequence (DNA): TGTGCCAGCATGGGACAGGGCTACGAGCAGTACTTC. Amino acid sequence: CASMGQGYEQYF.

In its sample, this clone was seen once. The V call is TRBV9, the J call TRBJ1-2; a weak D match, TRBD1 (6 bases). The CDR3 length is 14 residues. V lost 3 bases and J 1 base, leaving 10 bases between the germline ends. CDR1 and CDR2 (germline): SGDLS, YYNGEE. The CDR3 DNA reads TGTGCCAGCAGCGCCGGGACAATTAACTATGGCTACACCTTC. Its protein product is CASSAGTINYGYTF.

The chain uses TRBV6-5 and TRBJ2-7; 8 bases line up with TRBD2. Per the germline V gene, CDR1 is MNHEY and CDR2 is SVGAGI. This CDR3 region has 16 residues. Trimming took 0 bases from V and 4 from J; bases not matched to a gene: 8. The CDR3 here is CASSYSVELAVYEQYF. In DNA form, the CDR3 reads TGTGCCAGCAGTTACTCGGTTGAACTAGCGGTTTACGAGCAGTACTTC.

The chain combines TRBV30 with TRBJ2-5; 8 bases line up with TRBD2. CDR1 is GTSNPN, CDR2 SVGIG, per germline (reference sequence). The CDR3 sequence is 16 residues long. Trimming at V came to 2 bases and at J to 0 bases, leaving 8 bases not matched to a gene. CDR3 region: CAWSHQREPYQETQYF. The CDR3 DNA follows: TGTGCCTGGAGTCACCAGCGGGAGCCGTACCAAGAGACCCAGTACTTC.

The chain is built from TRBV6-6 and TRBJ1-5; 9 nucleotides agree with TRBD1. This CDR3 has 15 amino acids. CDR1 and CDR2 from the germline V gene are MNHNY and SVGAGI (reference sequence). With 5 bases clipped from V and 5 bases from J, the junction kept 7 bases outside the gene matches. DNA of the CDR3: TGTGCCAGCAGTAGGGGCAGACAGGGGGATCAGCCCCAGCATTTT. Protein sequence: CASSRGRQGDQPQHF.

The CDR3 loop is CASSLDAQYYEQYF. CDR3 DNA sequence: TGTGCCAGCAGCTTGGATGCGCAATACTACGAGCAGTACTTC. The chain has TRBV5-4 and TRBJ2-7, with D unclear. Germline assignment: CDR1 SGHNT and CDR2 YYREEE (reference sequence). The CDR3 consists of 14 residues. The V end was cut by 0 bases, the J end by 3 bases, with 10 bases between. Full variable domain (remainder filled in from reference TRBV5-4 and TRBJ2-7): ETGVTQSPTHLIKTRGQQVTLRCSSQSGHNTVSWYQQALGQGPQFIFQYYREEENGRGNFPPRFSGLQFPNYSSELNVNALELDDSALYLCASSLDAQYYEQYFGPGTRLTVT.

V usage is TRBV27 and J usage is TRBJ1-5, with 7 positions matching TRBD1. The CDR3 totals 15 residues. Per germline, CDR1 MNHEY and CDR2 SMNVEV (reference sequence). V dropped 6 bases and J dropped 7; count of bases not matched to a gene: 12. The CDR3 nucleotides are TGTGCCAGCAGCATCGCCTCGACAGGGATGCAGCCCCAGCATTTT. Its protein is CASSIASTGMQPQHF.